These 25 T cell receptor beta chains came from one sample sequenced in a study of cytomegalovirus exposure and HLA in healthy donors (dated by TCRdb to the late 2010s). Library generation was performed with the immunoSEQ multiplex PCR assay. For the multiplex PCR, a mixture combining 60 forward primers for TCR Vbeta segments and 13 reverse primers for TCR Jbeta segments was used. TCRdb stores this immuneACCESS table with in-frame sequences only. Part of the clones is absent; in the studies checked, under half of the shortfall reflects unresolved V genes, and no reason is known for the rest. The sample contains under 150,000 clones, around 75% of them found a single time. The ten top clones hold 3% to 3.5% of the sample. The sample was PBMCs. These receptors all stem from a female donor in good health and CMV-seronegative.

Comments on this clone: The sample has other DNA sequences that encode this CDR3 too. The V call is TRBV6-5, the J call TRBJ2-1; 7 positions match TRBD2. V lost 8 bases and J lost 0; bases outside the gene matches: 7. Looked up from germline, CDR1 is MNHEY and CDR2 is SVGAGI. This CDR3 region has 15 residues. This CDR3 reads CASSSGGSSYNEQFF. Here the CDR3 DNA reads TGTGCCAGCTCCAGTGGCGGGAGCTCCTACAATGAGCAGTTCTTC.

In this sample, this clone turned up a few times. CDR3 protein: CASTLATYNEQFF. The CDR3 DNA follows: TGTGCCAGCACGTTGGCCACCTACAATGAGCAGTTCTTC. The V call is TRBV2, the J call TRBJ2-1; D remains ambiguous. Per the germline V gene, CDR1 is SNHLY and CDR2 is FYNNEI. The CDR3 has 13 amino acids. The V end lost 7 bases, the J end lost 2 bases, and 9 bases lay between the germline ends.

V and J are TRBV9 and TRBJ2-3; the D gene is possibly TRBD2 (6 bases). The V end was cut by 4 bases, the J end by 4 bases, with 16 bases between. Germline CDR1 is SGDLS and CDR2 is YYNGEE. CDR3 length: 15 amino acids. The CDR3 loop reads CASSLFWSGSDTQYF. The CDR3, as DNA: TGTGCCAGCAGCCTCTTCTGGAGCGGGTCAGATACGCAGTATTTT.

V gene TRBV7-2 combines with J gene TRBJ1-4; D is perhaps TRBD1 (6 bases). CDR1 and CDR2 from the germline V gene are SGHTA and FQGNSA. V was cut by 4 bases and J by 12 bases, with 15 bases left in between. The CDR3 runs 13 residues. CDR3 amino acids: CASSSRRGGELFF. The DNA of the CDR3 is TGTGCCAGCAGCTCGCGGAGGGGGGGCGAACTGTTTTTT.

The chain employs TRBV27 and TRBJ1-2; tentative D call: TRBD1 (6 bases). Trimming cost V 6 bases and J 2 bases, with 19 bases left between them. CDR3 size: 16 residues. The germline CDR1 and CDR2 sequences are MNHEY and SMNVEV (reference sequence). As DNA, the CDR3 is TGTGCCAGCAGGAGGTTAGGGGGAGACGCCAACTATGGCTACACCTTC. Its protein product is CASRRLGGDANYGYTF.

The chain is built from TRBV10-3 and TRBJ1-6; D ambiguous. CDR1 ENHRY and CDR2 SYGVKD come from the germline V gene. The CDR3 length is 13 residues. V dropped 4 bases and J dropped 5 bases, with 6 bases sitting between them. The chain's CDR3 is CAISVRDNSPLHF. The CDR3 coding sequence is TGTGCCATCAGTGTCCGGGATAATTCACCCCTCCACTTT.

This CDR3 reads CASSLGNQETQYF. CDR3 coding DNA: TGTGCCAGCAGCTTAGGTAACCAAGAGACCCAGTACTTC. V gene TRBV7-9 combines with J gene TRBJ2-5; D call uncertain. The CDR3 extends over 13 amino acids. V lost 1 base to trimming and J lost 0 bases, with 3 bases between them. Germline-derived CDR1 and CDR2 are SEHNR and FQNEAQ (reference sequence).

The chain recombines TRBV19 with TRBJ1-3, with TRBD1 matching 8 bases. The CDR3 sequence is 14 residues long. V lost 8 bases and J lost 0; bases outside the gene matches: 3. Germline-derived CDR1 and CDR2 are LNHDA and SQIVND (reference sequence). CDR3 in amino acids: CASRQGYSGNTIYF. CDR3 bases: TGTGCCAGTCGACAGGGGTACTCTGGAAACACCATATATTTT.

The rearrangement joins TRBV4-1 to TRBJ1-1; no definite D call. This CDR3 comprises 15 residues. Per the germline V gene, CDR1 is MGHRA and CDR2 is YSYEKL. Trimming took 1 base from V and 5 from J, leaving 14 bases between them. The CDR3 region has the DNA TGCGCCAGCAGCCAAGTCCCCATTCAGCGGACTGAAGCTTTCTTT. Translated, it gives CASSQVPIQRTEAFF.

J is TRBJ2-1 and V is TRBV5-1, with 12 bases lining up with TRBD2. Germline CDR1 is SGHRS and CDR2 is YFSETQ. The V and J ends lost 3 bases and 7 bases, in that order; junction bases with no gene match: 5. The CDR3 length is 15 residues. CDR3 nucleotides: TGCGCCAGCAGCTCGGTGACTAGCGGGAGAAATGAGCAGTTCTTC. Translating it yields CASSSVTSGRNEQFF.

This rearrangement joins TRBV28 to TRBJ2-1; D is uncertain. Trimming left V 3 bases short and J 4 bases short, with 7 bases between. Looked up from germline, CDR1 is MDHEN and CDR2 is SYDVKM. The CDR3 covers 13 residues. The CDR3 spells CASSLRYYNEQFF. CDR3 nucleotide sequence: TGTGCCAGCAGTTTGCGATATTACAATGAGCAGTTCTTC.

This chain joins TRBV9 and TRBJ1-1; 7 bases line up with TRBD1. V was pared by 7 bases and J by 4 bases, with 10 bases of the junction left unmatched. The germline gives CDR1 SGDLS, CDR2 YYNGEE. This CDR3 has 14 amino acids. CDR3: CASAPTGDGTEAFF. DNA for the CDR3: TGTGCCAGCGCTCCCACAGGGGACGGCACTGAAGCTTTCTTT.

This clone came up a few times. The V call is TRBV4-1, the J call TRBJ2-1, with D hard to call. Germline values: CDR1 MGHRA, CDR2 YSYEKL. V was shortened by 1 base and J by 7 bases, with 11 bases between the two germline ends. The CDR3 totals 14 residues. The CDR3 reads CASSQATLVNEQFF. The CDR3 DNA follows: TGCGCCAGCAGCCAAGCGACTTTGGTGAATGAGCAGTTCTTC.

This sequence joins TRBV9 and TRBJ2-3; D may be TRBD2 (6 bases). The CDR3 is made up of 16 amino acids. Germline V gives CDR1 SGDLS, CDR2 YYNGEE. The ends were cut back, 1 base at V and 0 bases at J, with 12 bases in the middle. CDR3 nucleotide sequence: TGTGCCAGCAGCGTAATCGGGGGTTCTAGCACAGATACGCAGTATTTT. This codes for CASSVIGGSSTDTQYF.

The rearrangement links TRBV9 to TRBJ2-1; 9 bases agree with TRBD2. Trimming cost V 4 bases and J 3 bases; bases outside gene matches: 8. Germline-derived CDR1 and CDR2 are SGDLS and YYNGEE. The CDR3 spans 16 residues. CDR3 bases: TGTGCCAGCAGCTCTAGACTAGCGGCCATCTACAATGAGCAGTTCTTC. Its protein is CASSSRLAAIYNEQFF.

The chain employs TRBV29-1 and TRBJ2-5; the D gene is possibly TRBD2 (6 bases). The ends were cut back, 7 bases at V and 0 bases at J, with 15 bases in the middle. In germline, CDR1 is SQVTM, CDR2 ANQGSEA. The CDR3 extends over 14 amino acids. CDR3 region: CSAPGWDYQETQYF. As DNA, the CDR3 is TGCAGCGCTCCCGGATGGGACTACCAAGAGACCCAGTACTTC.

In this sample, this clone turned up a few times. The V gene is TRBV7-6, the J gene TRBJ2-2; the match to TRBD2 covers 9 bases. In germline, CDR1 is SGHVS, CDR2 FNYEAQ. This CDR3 is built from 16 residues. Germline trimming cut 1 base from V and 6 bases from J; bases unmatched to any gene: 6. The CDR3: CASSLVGTSRPGELFF. The CDR3, as DNA: TGTGCCAGCAGCTTAGTGGGGACTAGCCGTCCCGGGGAGCTGTTTTTT.

This CDR3 reads CAWGPGLHYGNTIYF. The CDR3 DNA reads as TGTGCCTGGGGTCCGGGACTACATTACGGAAACACCATATATTTT. The chain combines TRBV30 with TRBJ1-3; D perhaps matches TRBD1 (5 bases). Germline-derived CDR1 and CDR2 are GTSNPN and SVGIG (reference sequence). The CDR3 extends over 15 amino acids. Trimming removed 5 bases at V and 4 bases at J, with 18 bases between.

The rearrangement joins TRBV2 to TRBJ2-3; D is perhaps TRBD2 (5 bases). Germline V gene data show CDR1 as SNHLY and CDR2 as FYNNEI. This CDR3 is 12 amino acids long. Trimming removed 10 bases at V and 6 bases at J, with 14 bases between. The CDR3 reads CATRPTGDTQYF. For the CDR3, the DNA is TGTGCCACGCGGCCAACGGGGGATACGCAGTATTTT.

The J gene is TRBJ1-2, the V gene TRBV19, with 7 bases aligning to TRBD1. Per germline, CDR1 LNHDA and CDR2 SQIVND (reference sequence). V was pared by 6 bases and J by 3 bases, with 4 bases of the junction left unmatched. This CDR3 spans 13 amino acids. CDR3 residues: CASSTGQYYGYTF. DNA for the CDR3: TGTGCCAGTAGCACGGGACAGTACTATGGCTACACCTTC.

The chain recombines TRBV30 with TRBJ2-2; 12 nucleotides align to TRBD2. V lost 2 bases to trimming and J lost 3 bases; unmatched junction nucleotides: 1. Germline values: CDR1 GTSNPN, CDR2 SVGIG (reference sequence). The CDR3 is 15 residues long. The CDR3 region is CAWSPSGRDTGELFF. CDR3 in DNA: TGTGCCTGGAGTCCTAGCGGGAGGGACACCGGGGAGCTGTTTTTT.

The chain is built from TRBV13 and TRBJ1-1; D is unresolved. Germline-derived CDR1 and CDR2 are PRHDT and FYEKMQ (reference sequence). The CDR3 covers 13 residues. Trimming removed 1 base from V and 3 bases from J, with 6 bases in between. CDR3: CASSLVYYTEAFF. CDR3 DNA: TGTGCCAGCAGCTTAGTTTATTACACTGAAGCTTTCTTT.

This clone has only one observation. J is TRBJ2-7 and V is TRBV5-1; TRBD1 is a possible D gene (5 bases). V was trimmed by 6 bases and J by 2 bases, leaving 9 bases between them. CDR3 size: 12 residues. Looked up from germline, CDR1 is SGHRS and CDR2 is YFSETQ. CDR3 loop: CASIGDTYEQYF. The DNA of the CDR3 is TGCGCCAGCATAGGGGATACCTACGAGCAGTACTTC.

The gene calls are TRBV4-1 and TRBJ2-1; 8 bases match TRBD2. Germline trimming cut 4 bases from V and 16 bases from J; bases unmatched to any gene: 9. The CDR3 is 12 residues long. Germline CDR1 MGHRA, CDR2 YSYEKL. The CDR3 protein is CASSRVGTRVFF. The CDR3 coding sequence is TGCGCCAGCAGCCGAGTCGGGACTAGGGTATTCTTC.

This clone turned up a few times. The chain uses TRBV6-1 and TRBJ2-7, with D perhaps matching TRBD1 (5 bases). CDR1 is MNHNS, CDR2 SASEGT, per germline. Trimming shortened V by 1 base and J by 0 bases, and 7 bases separated the two germline ends. This CDR3 comprises 14 residues. The CDR3 sequence: CASSEGTISYEQYF. In DNA form, the CDR3 reads TGTGCCAGCAGTGAAGGGACAATCTCCTACGAGCAGTACTTC.